Listed below are T cell receptor beta chains from one sample, sequenced in a study of shared clonotypes between healthy human individuals. Clones were read by immunoSEQ multiplex PCR, and TCRdb kept only the in-frame ones, dropping some. The sample comprises 850,000 to 1,200,000 clones, around 76% of which are singletons, and approximately 1.5% rests with the top ten. Sequencing was done on a sample of memory CD4+ T cells sorted from blood. Receptors originate from a man between 18 and 29 years old in good health. CDR3s include the opening cysteine and the closing phenylalanine or tryptophan. D genes are given only for firm matches. Expanded clones get a size class; other rows say once, few or many, or leave the size out.

cdr3_nt cdr3_aa j_call v_call clone_size d_call
TGTGCCAGCAGCTGGACAGGGGTCGGCGAGCAGTACTTC CASSWTGVGEQYF TRBJ2-7 TRBV11-2 . TRBD1
TGTGCCAGCAGCAACTTCTACGAGCAGTACTTC CASSNFYEQYF TRBJ2-7 TRBV27 few .
TGTGCCAGCAGTGGTGGTTCCGGGGAGCTGTTTTTT CASSGGSGELFF TRBJ2-2 TRBV6-1 . .
TGTGCCAGCAGTTACTCCGCAGGCTCCTACGAGCAGTACTTC CASSYSAGSYEQYF TRBJ2-7 TRBV6-6 . .
TGTGCCAGCAGTCAGGGGAATACGAATTCACCCCTCCACTTT CASSQGNTNSPLHF TRBJ1-6 TRBV6-6 . .
TGTGCCAGTAGTATAGACGCACGGTACGAGCAGTACTTC CASSIDARYEQYF TRBJ2-7 TRBV19 few .
TGTGCCACCAGCCCCGGCTCTAGCGGGGGGAGGGAGACCCAGTACTTC CATSPGSSGGRETQYF TRBJ2-5 TRBV15 . TRBD2
TGCGCCAGCTCCGAAACAGGGGTCTACGAGCAGTACTTC CASSETGVYEQYF TRBJ2-7 TRBV5-1 . TRBD1
TGTGCCTGGAGTGTAAACGTGGAGACCCAGTACTTC CAWSVNVETQYF TRBJ2-5 TRBV30 . .
TGTGCCAGCAGTCCCAGCGGGCAGGGGACCGGGGAGCTGTTTTTT CASSPSGQGTGELFF TRBJ2-2 TRBV28 few .
TGCGCCAGCAGCTTGGTTCCATCCACCGGGGAGCTGTTTTTT CASSLVPSTGELFF TRBJ2-2 TRBV5-1 . .
TGTGCCAGCAGTTTTTATGGGCGTGAAGCTTTCTTT CASSFYGREAFF TRBJ1-1 TRBV27 . .
TGCGCCAGCAGCCACCTTGGACCAGAGAAAAACATTCAGTACTTC CASSHLGPEKNIQYF TRBJ2-4 TRBV4-1 once .
TGCGCCAGCAGCCAAGCTCTGTTCGGGGGGACTATGAACACCGGGGAGCTGTTTTTT CASSQALFGGTMNTGELFF TRBJ2-2 TRBV4-3 few TRBD2
TGTGCCAGCAGCATGACCGGTATCGACGAGCAGTACTTC CASSMTGIDEQYF TRBJ2-7 TRBV5-6 . .
TGTGCCAGCACCCGAGGGGGAGAGACCCAGTACTTC CASTRGGETQYF TRBJ2-5 TRBV25-1 few .
TGTGCCAGCAGCTTAACCAGGGGAGGTGGCTACACCTTC CASSLTRGGGYTF TRBJ1-2 TRBV11-2 once .
TGTGCCAGCCGGACCCCGGGAAACGGGGGGACCGGGGAGCTGTTTTTT CASRTPGNGGTGELFF TRBJ2-2 TRBV19 . TRBD2
TGTGCCAGCAGTTACACCACTAGCGGGGGTACCTACGAGCAGTACTTC CASSYTTSGGTYEQYF TRBJ2-7 TRBV6-5 . TRBD2
TGTGCCTGGAACACTGGGGGGGTTCTGGCGCAGTATTTT CAWNTGGVLAQYF TRBJ2-3 TRBV30 . TRBD2
TGTGCCAGCTCACTTGCGGGAGGGCATGATTACGAGCAGTACTTC CASSLAGGHDYEQYF TRBJ2-7 TRBV18 . TRBD2
TGTGCCAGCAGCTCGTCCGGGGCCCGGGACGAGCAGTACTTC CASSSSGARDEQYF TRBJ2-7 TRBV7-2 . .
TGTGCCAGCAGCTTATTTACAGAGCCACCCTACGAGCAGTACTTC CASSLFTEPPYEQYF TRBJ2-7 TRBV7-3 . .
TGTGCCAGCAGTTTAAGGAGGGCTGGGCGTTACGAGCAGTACTTC CASSLRRAGRYEQYF TRBJ2-7 TRBV28 . .
TGCGCCAGCAGCTTGGGGTTAGGGACAGGATCCTACGAGCAGTACTTC CASSLGLGTGSYEQYF TRBJ2-7 TRBV5-1 . TRBD1
TGTGCCACCATCGAAAGGGGGACTGAAAAACTGTTTTTT CATIERGTEKLFF TRBJ1-4 TRBV28 . .
TGTGCCAGCAGTTCGATGGGACAGCCCCAGCATTTT CASSSMGQPQHF TRBJ1-5 TRBV28 . .